This entry features one TCR beta chain sequence. This entry belongs to a study of blood T cell repertoires in COVID-19. Germline CDR1 reads LNHNV; CDR2 reads YYDKDF (reference sequence). Trimming removed 5 bases from V and 1 base from J; junction bases left unmatched: 11. This CDR3 spans 16 amino acids. Libraries were prepared by immunoSEQ multiplex PCR; TCRdb keeps only in-frame clonotypes and omits some of them. The table lists approximately 280,000 clones, approximately 85% of them singletons. This rearrangement joins TRBV15 to TRBJ2-7; 7 bases agree with TRBD1. The sample taken for sequencing was peripheral blood. The receptor was isolated from a man in his fifties or sixties with active or convalescent COVID-19. The CDR3, as DNA: TGTGCCACCAGCGCGCTCGGGACAGATCTATCCTACGAGCAGTACTTC. Its protein product is CATSALGTDLSYEQYF.